Below are 32 T cell receptor beta chains sequenced from a single sample in a study of T cell responses to AZD1222 COVID-19 vaccine. Only in-frame clones appear in the TCRdb table, and some are missing; sequencing was by immunoSEQ multiplex PCR. The sample holds 150,000 to 200,000 clones, around 92% seen once. This specimen consisted of peripheral blood, obtained on day 0 of AZD1222 vaccination. The receptors derive from an adult in good health.

This chain links TRBV6-5 with TRBJ1-6; D call uncertain. The V and J ends lost 7 bases and 0 bases respectively, with 10 bases between them. The CDR3 totals 15 residues. Germline CDR1 MNHEY, CDR2 SVGAGI. The CDR3 coding sequence is TGTGCCAGCATCTCAGCCAGCTCCTATAATTCACCCCTCCACTTT. It encodes CASISASSYNSPLHF.

The chain carries TRBV3-1 (or the pseudogene TRBV3-2) and TRBJ1-5; D might be TRBD1 (5 bases). The V end lost 0 bases, the J end lost 6 bases, and 9 bases lay between the germline ends. The CDR3 has 14 residues. Germline V gene data show CDR1 as LGHDT and CDR2 as YNNKEL (reference sequence). DNA of the CDR3: TGTGCCAGCAGCCAAGAGGCAGGGCTTCAGCCCCAGCATTTT. Its translation is CASSQEAGLQPQHF.

The sample holds one count of this clone. This chain joins TRBV7-6 and TRBJ1-1; 7 bases align to TRBD1. This CDR3 region has 16 residues. Germline V lookup: CDR1 SGHVS, CDR2 FNYEAQ. With V trimmed by 4 bases and J by 1 base, 9 bases remained unmatched. The CDR3 DNA sequence: TGTGCCAGCAGCTCCCAATCGACAGGGTCGAACACTGAAGCTTTCTTT. Translating it yields CASSSQSTGSNTEAFF.

A remark on this clone: The sample has other DNA sequences that encode this CDR3 too. The CDR3 DNA is TGTGCCAGCAGCTTGCAAGAGACCCAGTACTTC. The encoded protein is CASSLQETQYF. The rearrangement joins TRBV5-4 to TRBJ2-5; D is ambiguous. Germline V gene data show CDR1 as SGHNT and CDR2 as YYREEE (reference sequence). Trimming stripped 1 base from V and 2 bases from J, with 0 bases between. CDR3 length: 11 residues.

This clone was picked up one time. The J gene is TRBJ1-3, the V gene TRBV4-1; perhaps TRBD1 as D (6 bases). The germline V gene has CDR1 MGHRA and CDR2 YSYEKL. Trimming took 4 bases from V and 0 from J, leaving 10 bases between them. The CDR3 is 15 residues long. The chain's CDR3 is CASSREGDSGNTIYF. The DNA of the CDR3 is TGCGCCAGCAGCCGCGAGGGGGACTCTGGAAACACCATATATTTT.

J is TRBJ1-2 and V is TRBV18; D uncertain. The germline CDR1 and CDR2 sequences are KGHSH and LQKENI. The CDR3 runs to 12 residues. Trimming cost V 4 bases and J 3 bases, with 6 bases left between them. The CDR3 reads CASSLPDYGYTF. CDR3 bases: TGTGCCAGCTCACTTCCGGACTATGGCTACACCTTC.

The chain combines TRBV20-1 with TRBJ1-1; 8 positions agree with TRBD1. The CDR3 loop spans 16 amino acids. Germline CDR1 and CDR2: DFQATT and SNEGSKA (reference sequence). V lost 3 bases, J lost 1 base, and 10 bases stayed unmatched. CDR3 bases: TGCAGTGCTAGTAATGCTGGACAGGGACAGAACACTGAAGCTTTCTTT. This gives the protein CSASNAGQGQNTEAFF.

V is TRBV7-3 and J is TRBJ2-1; no definite D call. The CDR3 sequence is 13 residues long. The V end lost 3 bases, the J end lost 5 bases, and 8 bases lay between the germline ends. CDR1 and CDR2 from the germline V gene are SGHTA and FQGTGA. As DNA, the CDR3 is TGTGCCAGCAGCTTTGGGCCGGACAATGAGCAGTTCTTC. Its protein is CASSFGPDNEQFF.

The V call is TRBV13, the J call TRBJ2-3; D not resolved. V lost 5 bases and J lost 10, with 19 bases in between. Germline CDR1 PRHDT, CDR2 FYEKMQ (reference sequence). The CDR3 loop spans 14 amino acids. The CDR3 region has the DNA TGTGCCAGCAGCCACCGTTCCAGCCTGATTCCGCAGTATTTT. This gives the protein CASSHRSSLIPQYF.

V gene TRBV5-6 combines with J gene TRBJ1-5, with a weak D call TRBD1 (6 bases). Trimming stripped 4 bases from V and 5 bases from J, with 19 bases between. In germline, CDR1 is SGHDT, CDR2 YYEEEE. The CDR3 totals 16 residues. As DNA, the CDR3 is TGTGCCAGCAGCACCTACCCTCAGGGGCGGGATCAGCCCCAGCATTTT. Its protein product is CASSTYPQGRDQPQHF. Drawing the rest from reference TRBV5-6 and TRBJ1-5, the complete variable domain is DAGVTQSPTHLIKTRGQQVTLRCSPKSGHDTVSWYQQALGQGPQFIFQYYEEEERQRGNFPDRFSGHQFPNYSSELNVNALLLGDSALYLCASSTYPQGRDQPQHFGDGTRLSIL.

The chain couples TRBV5-1 to TRBJ2-3; TRBD2 aligns across 8 bases. The CDR3 has 16 residues. The trim removed 5 bases at V and 0 bases at J, leaving 8 bases unmatched. The germline gives CDR1 SGHRS, CDR2 YFSETQ. The CDR3: CASRLLAGQSTDTQYF. The CDR3 DNA reads TGCGCCAGCAGGCTCTTAGCGGGGCAAAGCACAGATACGCAGTATTTT.

This chain connects TRBV6-5 to TRBJ1-2; 7 bases align to TRBD1. CDR3 length: 14 amino acids. Germline V gene data show CDR1 as MNHEY and CDR2 as SVGAGI. The J segment lost 8 bases and the V segment lost 7 bases, leaving 13 bases of the junction unmatched. CDR3 sequence reads: CASTRQGGHEGYTF. In DNA form, the CDR3 reads TGTGCCAGCACGAGGCAGGGGGGTCATGAAGGCTACACCTTC.

This clone was seen just once. The rearrangement links TRBV7-3 to TRBJ1-6, with 9 bases matching TRBD1. CDR1 SGHTA and CDR2 FQGTGA come from the germline V gene. This CDR3 spans 15 amino acids. The V and J ends lost 0 bases and 7 bases, in that order; junction bases with no gene match: 1. The CDR3 DNA reads as TGTGCCAGCAGCTTAACCGGGACAGGGAATTCACCCCTCCACTTT. Translated, it gives CASSLTGTGNSPLHF.

The V and J genes are TRBV7-8 and TRBJ1-6; no clear D. The CDR3 runs 14 residues. V shed 0 bases and J shed 9 bases, with 9 bases lying between them. Germline V gene data show CDR1 as SGHVS and CDR2 as FQNEAQ. The CDR3 here is CASSLARKGSPLHF. The CDR3 coding sequence is TGTGCCAGCAGCTTAGCACGGAAGGGTTCACCCCTCCACTTT.

The chain joins TRBV7-8 to TRBJ2-3; D is unresolved. The CDR3 loop spans 17 amino acids. Germline loops: CDR1 SGHVS, CDR2 FQNEAQ. Trimming removed 5 bases from V and 0 bases from J, with 18 bases in between. The CDR3 here is CASSPGSRTTSTDTQYF. The CDR3 DNA follows: TGTGCCAGCAGCCCCGGTAGCAGGACCACTAGCACAGATACGCAGTATTTT.

This chain uses TRBV2 with TRBJ1-1; D is unresolved. Between the trimmed V and J ends, which lost 8 bases and 4 bases, there was a span of 23 bases. There are 16 residues in the CDR3. Germline V lookup: CDR1 SNHLY, CDR2 FYNNEI. The CDR3 DNA reads TGTGCCAGCTTTATTTCTCTTTGGGGAAGGAGCACTGAAGCTTTCTTT. Protein product: CASFISLWGRSTEAFF.

The chain links TRBV6-5 to TRBJ1-5; D remains unclear. CDR1 and CDR2 (germline): MNHEY, SVGAGI. With 5 bases removed from V and 7 bases from J, the gap between germline ends came to 9 bases. This CDR3 is built from 12 residues. The CDR3: CASSPIGQPQHF. The CDR3 region has the DNA TGTGCCAGCAGTCCGATAGGGCAGCCCCAGCATTTT.

The rearrangement joins TRBV19 to TRBJ1-3, with a weak D call TRBD1 (6 bases). CDR3 size: 17 residues. Per germline, CDR1 LNHDA and CDR2 SQIVND (reference sequence). V was trimmed by 7 bases and J by 3 bases, leaving 22 bases between them. This CDR3 reads CASKRGGALGFGNTIYF. CDR3 bases: TGTGCCAGTAAAAGAGGGGGAGCGCTGGGATTTGGAAACACCATATATTTT.

This chain uses TRBV30 with TRBJ2-3; tentatively, D is TRBD1 (6 bases). Trimming cost V 2 bases and J 3 bases, with 18 bases left between them. Germline lookup yields CDR1 GTSNPN and CDR2 SVGIG (reference sequence). The CDR3 covers 16 residues. CDR3: CAWSPKGEGSTDTQYF. The CDR3 coding sequence is TGTGCCTGGAGTCCTAAGGGGGAAGGGAGTACAGATACGCAGTATTTT.

The V call is TRBV19, the J call TRBJ2-5, with D hard to call. The CDR3 length is 15 residues. Trimming pared 1 base from V and 6 bases from J, leaving 15 bases between. Per the germline V gene, CDR1 is LNHDA and CDR2 is SQIVND (reference sequence). CDR3 nucleotides: TGTGCCAGTAGTATAGGGGTCAGTTCTTCGCAGACCCAGTACTTC. Its protein is CASSIGVSSSQTQYF.

The V and J genes are TRBV5-1 and TRBJ1-1; TRBD1 is a possible D gene (6 bases). The CDR3 consists of 13 residues. The V end was cut by 0 bases, the J end by 4 bases, with 7 bases between. The germline V gene encodes CDR1 SGHRS and CDR2 YFSETQ. CDR3 DNA: TGCGCCAGCAGCTTGGCAGGGGCCACTGAAGCTTTCTTT. Translating gives CASSLAGATEAFF.

The CDR3 region has the DNA TGTGCCAGTAGGCGGGAAGCCTACTATGGCTACACCTTC. It encodes CASRREAYYGYTF. This chain links TRBV19 with TRBJ1-2; D gene unclear. Looked up from germline, CDR1 is LNHDA and CDR2 is SQIVND (reference sequence). The CDR3 is made up of 13 amino acids. Trimming left V 6 bases short and J 3 bases short, with 11 bases between.

CDR3 nucleotides: TGTGCCAGCAGCTTGGGGCAGTTACAAGAGACCCAGTACTTC. Residues: CASSLGQLQETQYF. The rearrangement links TRBV7-8 to TRBJ2-5, with TRBD1 as a possible D gene (5 bases). The CDR3 is made up of 14 amino acids. V dropped 3 bases and J dropped 2 bases, with 10 bases sitting between them. From germline, CDR1 is SGHVS and CDR2 FQNEAQ.

V usage is TRBV30 and J usage is TRBJ2-5; maybe TRBD1 (5 bases). Trimming removed 7 bases from V and 4 bases from J, with 13 bases in between. Germline V gene data show CDR1 as GTSNPN and CDR2 as SVGIG (reference sequence). This CDR3 has 12 amino acids. The CDR3 DNA is TGTGCCTTGACTCAGGGCGGAGAGACCCAGTACTTC. It codes for CALTQGGETQYF.

This clone is a singleton in its sample. The chain joins TRBV9 to TRBJ2-3; D gene uncertain. The CDR3 sequence is 13 residues long. The germline V gene encodes CDR1 SGDLS and CDR2 YYNGEE. Trimming took 1 base from V and 5 from J, leaving 8 bases between them. The CDR3 loop reads CASSVNPGDTQYF. CDR3 DNA sequence: TGTGCCAGCAGCGTAAACCCGGGAGATACGCAGTATTTT.

CDR3: CASSVGSYGYTF. The CDR3 nucleotides are TGTGCCAGCAGCGTGGGTAGCTATGGCTACACCTTC. The V call is TRBV14, the J call TRBJ1-2; unclear D gene. The CDR3 runs to 12 residues. Looked up from germline, CDR1 is SGHDN and CDR2 is FVKESK. Trimming pared 5 bases from V and 4 bases from J, leaving 8 bases between.

The gene calls are TRBV27 and TRBJ1-2, with D perhaps matching TRBD1 (6 bases). The germline CDR1 and CDR2 sequences are MNHEY and SMNVEV (reference sequence). The V end lost 5 bases, the J end lost 1 base, and 11 bases lay between the germline ends. This CDR3 region has 14 residues. The CDR3 is CASSVTGYNYGYTF. The CDR3 DNA is TGTGCCAGCAGTGTCACAGGGTATAACTATGGCTACACCTTC.

The V and J genes are TRBV6-5 and TRBJ1-1; D remains ambiguous. Trimming cost V 8 bases and J 0 bases, with 7 bases left between them. The V gene's germline CDR1 is MNHEY and CDR2 SVGAGI. This CDR3 has 12 amino acids. Here the CDR3 reads CASGVMNTEAFF. Here the CDR3 DNA reads TGTGCCAGCGGGGTGATGAACACTGAAGCTTTCTTT.

This clone occurred a few times. V is TRBV2 and J is TRBJ2-7; D perhaps matches TRBD1 (5 bases). The CDR3 runs 14 residues. V lost 5 bases and J lost 0, with 11 bases in between. Germline CDR1 reads SNHLY; CDR2 reads FYNNEI. CDR3 residues: CASSPGLSSYEQYF. In nucleotides, the CDR3 is TGTGCCAGCAGTCCAGGGCTTAGCTCCTACGAGCAGTACTTC. Combining the CDR3 with reference TRBV2 and TRBJ2-7 gives the whole variable domain EPEVTQTPSHQVTQMGQEVILRCVPISNHLYFYWYRQILGQKVEFLVSFYNNEISEKSEIFDDQFSVERPDGSNFTLKIRSTKLEDSAMYFCASSPGLSSYEQYFGPGTRLTVT.

The CDR3, as DNA: TGTGCCTGGAGTGTCAGGGGAGGGACTGAAGCTTTCTTT. It encodes CAWSVRGGTEAFF. The gene calls are TRBV30 and TRBJ1-1; tentatively, D is TRBD1 (6 bases). The CDR3 is 13 amino acids. Deletions cut 0 bases from V and 5 bases from J, with 10 bases between. Germline lookup yields CDR1 GTSNPN and CDR2 SVGIG (reference sequence).

V usage is TRBV28 and J usage is TRBJ1-2, with D unclear. V was cut by 7 bases and J by 2 bases, with 23 bases left in between. This CDR3 contains 17 residues. Germline CDR1 reads MDHEN; CDR2 reads SYDVKM. The CDR3 protein is CASNPRVMGTINYGYTF. DNA of the CDR3: TGTGCCAGCAACCCGAGGGTGATGGGCACGATAAACTATGGCTACACCTTC.

This clone was seen ten or more times. The chain joins TRBV3-1 (or the pseudogene TRBV3-2) to TRBJ1-2, with D possibly being TRBD1 (6 bases). Germline V CDR1 and CDR2: LGHDT, YNNKEL (reference sequence). The length of the CDR3 is 16 residues. The V gene lost 4 bases and the J gene lost 1 base, with 16 bases spanning the gap. CDR3 nucleotides: TGTGCCAGCAGCCTGGGACACTACAATCATAACTATGGCTACACCTTC. It yields the protein CASSLGHYNHNYGYTF.